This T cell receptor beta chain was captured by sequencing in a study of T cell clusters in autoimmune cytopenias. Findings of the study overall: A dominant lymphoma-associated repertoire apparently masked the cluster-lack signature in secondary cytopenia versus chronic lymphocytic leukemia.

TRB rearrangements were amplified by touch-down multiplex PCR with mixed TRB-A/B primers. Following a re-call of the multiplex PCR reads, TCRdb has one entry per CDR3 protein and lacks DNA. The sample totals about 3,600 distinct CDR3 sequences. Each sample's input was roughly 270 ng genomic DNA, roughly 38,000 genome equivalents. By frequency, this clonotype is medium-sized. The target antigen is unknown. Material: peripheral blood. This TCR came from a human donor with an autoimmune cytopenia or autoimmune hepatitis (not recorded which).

This CDR3 is CASSDRTRLVSDTQYF. The gene calls are TRBV6-2 or TRBV6-3 and TRBJ2-3. The germline CDR1 and CDR2 sequences are MNHEY and SVGEGT. The CDR3 sequence is 16 residues long.